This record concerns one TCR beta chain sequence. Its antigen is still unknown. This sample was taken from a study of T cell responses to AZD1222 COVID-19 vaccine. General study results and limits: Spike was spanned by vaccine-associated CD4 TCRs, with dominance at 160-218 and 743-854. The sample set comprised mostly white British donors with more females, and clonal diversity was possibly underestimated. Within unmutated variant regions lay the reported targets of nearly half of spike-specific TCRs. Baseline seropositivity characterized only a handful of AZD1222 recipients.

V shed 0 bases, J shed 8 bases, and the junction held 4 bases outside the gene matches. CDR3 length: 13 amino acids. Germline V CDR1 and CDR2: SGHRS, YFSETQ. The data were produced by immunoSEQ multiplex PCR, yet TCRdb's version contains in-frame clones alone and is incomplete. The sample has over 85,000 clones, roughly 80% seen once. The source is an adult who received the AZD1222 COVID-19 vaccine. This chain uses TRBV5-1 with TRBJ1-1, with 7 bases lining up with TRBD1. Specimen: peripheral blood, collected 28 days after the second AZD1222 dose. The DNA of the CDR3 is TGCGCCAGCAGCTTGGCACCGGGACAGGAAGCTTTCTTT. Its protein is CASSLAPGQEAFF.